The 32 T cell receptor beta chains listed next were all sequenced from one sample in a study of preoperative IRX-2 immunotherapy in early breast cancer. Assay used: immunoSEQ multiplex PCR; TCRdb lists only in-frame clones, some missing. The sample has more than 25,000 clones, 90% seen once. Treatment specified: preoperative locoregional IRX-2 cytokine immunotherapy. Sampling took place from a patient treated with IRX-2 immunotherapy. These receptors were obtained from a human donor with breast cancer.

The chain carries TRBV5-6 and TRBJ2-5; 7 nucleotides line up with TRBD1. With 4 bases clipped from V and 2 bases from J, the junction kept 14 bases outside the gene matches. The CDR3 contains 17 residues. Germline V gene data show CDR1 as SGHDT and CDR2 as YYEEEE. Written as DNA, the CDR3 is TGTGCCAGCAGCCCGACCTTGGGACAGACATCTCAAGAGACCCAGTACTTC. This codes for CASSPTLGQTSQETQYF.

The rearrangement links TRBV7-9 to TRBJ1-4; unclear D gene. V was clipped by 6 bases and J by 4 bases, with 3 bases between them. The CDR3 loop spans 11 amino acids. Germline CDR1 reads SEHNR; CDR2 reads FQNEAQ (reference sequence). The CDR3: CASSRNEKLFF. The DNA for the CDR3 is TGTGCCAGCAGTCGTAATGAAAAACTGTTTTTT.

The chain is built from TRBV27 and TRBJ2-3; the D gene could be TRBD1 or TRBD2 (5 bases each). This CDR3 spans 16 amino acids. Germline CDR1 reads MNHEY; CDR2 reads SMNVEV (reference sequence). The V and J ends lost 5 bases and 2 bases respectively, with 17 bases between them. The CDR3 coding sequence is TGTGCCAGCAGTCGTCCGGGACCCCGTACCACAGATACGCAGTATTTT. This encodes CASSRPGPRTTDTQYF.

This clone was counted only a few times. The V and J genes are TRBV11-3 and TRBJ2-2, with 7 bases matching TRBD2. Germline V gene data show CDR1 as SGHNT and CDR2 as YENEEA. CDR3 length: 16 amino acids. Trimming cost V 5 bases and J 1 base; bases outside gene matches: 7. CDR3 sequence (DNA): TGTGCCAGCAGCCTCGGGGGGACGATGAACACCGGGGAGCTGTTTTTT. The encoded protein is CASSLGGTMNTGELFF.

The chain joins TRBV30 to TRBJ2-7; D is undetermined. Per the germline V gene, CDR1 is GTSNPN and CDR2 is SVGIG (reference sequence). The CDR3 is 11 amino acids. In DNA form, the CDR3 reads TGTGCTTCCGGCCGTGGTATCGAGCAGTACTTC. This translates into CASGRGIEQYF.

The chain joins TRBV7-6 to TRBJ2-6; a weak D match, TRBD2 (7 bases). V shed 5 bases and J shed 0 bases, with 14 bases lying between them. This CDR3 has 17 amino acids. Germline assignment: CDR1 SGHVS and CDR2 FNYEAQ. The CDR3: CASSLVRGASGANVLTF. The CDR3 DNA reads as TGTGCCAGCAGCCTGGTTCGGGGGGCCTCTGGGGCCAACGTCCTGACTTTC.

J is TRBJ2-7 and V is TRBV12-2. TRBV12-2 is tagged as a pseudogene. This CDR3 has 16 amino acids. Here the CDR3 reads CASRLALGVLGSEQYF. The DNA of the CDR3 is TGTGCAAGTCGCTTAGCGCTGGGGGTCCTGGGCAGCGAGCAGTACTTC.

This chain joins TRBV6-1 and TRBJ2-7; D is undetermined. CDR1 is MNHNS, CDR2 SASEGT, per germline. The V and J ends lost 7 bases and 6 bases respectively, with 16 bases between them. The CDR3 consists of 13 residues. This CDR3 reads CASNTRTLSEQYF. CDR3 in DNA: TGTGCCAGCAACACACGGACCCTCTCCGAGCAGTACTTC.

This rearrangement joins TRBV19 to TRBJ1-5, with no clear D. Trimming cost V 11 bases and J 6 bases, with 14 bases left between them. In germline, CDR1 is LNHDA, CDR2 SQIVND (reference sequence). The CDR3 contains 12 residues. The CDR3 protein is CARNGFGQPQHF. CDR3 bases: TGTGCCCGCAACGGGTTCGGTCAGCCCCAGCATTTT.

The chain couples TRBV2 to TRBJ1-2, with 7 nucleotides matching TRBD1. V dropped 6 bases and J dropped 7; count of bases not matched to a gene: 5. CDR3 length: 12 amino acids. Germline CDR1 reads SNHLY; CDR2 reads FYNNEI. The CDR3 loop reads CASSVQGGGYTF. The CDR3 DNA sequence: TGTGCCAGCAGCGTCCAGGGGGGTGGCTACACCTTC.

The J gene is TRBJ2-3, the V gene TRBV7-6; 10 bases agree with TRBD2. Germline V gene lookup returns CDR1 SGHVS and CDR2 FNYEAQ. This CDR3 is built from 19 residues. V shed 4 bases and J 4 bases; nucleotides not matched to a gene: 17. The CDR3 loop reads CASSSPGTSAVSSADTQYF. Here the CDR3 DNA reads TGTGCCAGCAGCTCCCCCGGGACTAGCGCTGTATCGTCAGCAGATACGCAGTATTTT.

The chain couples TRBV7-2 to TRBJ2-7; the D is unclear. In germline, CDR1 is SGHTA, CDR2 FQGNSA. Trimming took off 6 bases at V and 3 bases at J, with 12 bases between the two ends. The CDR3 runs 13 residues. CDR3 sequence (DNA): TGTGCCAGCAGTCTTAGACGGAACTACGAGCAGTACTTC. Translated: CASSLRRNYEQYF.

This clone was picked up one time. V gene TRBV14 combines with J gene TRBJ2-5; 7 nucleotides align to TRBD1. Germline CDR1 is SGHDN and CDR2 is FVKESK. V was clipped by 2 bases and J by 5 bases; unmatched bases: 11. The CDR3 is made up of 16 amino acids. In DNA, the CDR3 is TGTGCCAGCAGCCAATACCGGGACAGAGAATGGGAGACCCAGTACTTC. Translated: CASSQYRDREWETQYF.

The V gene is TRBV7-9, the J gene TRBJ2-4; weak D call: TRBD1 (6 bases). Germline V gene sequence: CDR1 SEHNR, CDR2 FQNEAQ (reference sequence). The CDR3 contains 14 residues. V lost 2 bases and J lost 1, with 6 bases in between. The CDR3 is CASSLQGAKNIQYF. The DNA of the CDR3 is TGTGCCAGCAGCTTACAGGGGGCCAAAAACATTCAGTACTTC.

V gene TRBV15 combines with J gene TRBJ1-5, with D possibly matching TRBD1 (5 bases). With 2 bases removed from V and 3 bases from J, the gap between germline ends came to 11 bases. Per germline, CDR1 LNHNV and CDR2 YYDKDF (reference sequence). The CDR3 sequence is 15 residues long. The CDR3 nucleotides are TGTGCCACCAGCAGATCTCGGGACCCCAATCAGCCCCAGCATTTT. This codes for CATSRSRDPNQPQHF.

The chain employs TRBV7-8 and TRBJ2-3, with 7 bases matching TRBD2. From germline, CDR1 is SGHVS and CDR2 FQNEAQ. Germline trimming cut 5 bases from V and 3 bases from J; bases unmatched to any gene: 11. The CDR3 extends over 16 amino acids. CDR3 residues: CASSRLAGEGTDTQYF. The CDR3 region has the DNA TGTGCCAGCAGCCGATTGGCGGGAGAGGGGACAGATACGCAGTATTTT. Complete variable domain (other parts from reference TRBV7-8 and TRBJ2-3): GAGVSQSPRYKVAKRGQDVALRCDPISGHVSLFWYQQALGQGPEFLTYFQNEAQLDKSGLPSDRFFAERPEGSVSTLKIQRTQQEDSAVYLCASSRLAGEGTDTQYFGPGTRLTVL.

This chain links TRBV28 with TRBJ1-5; 10 bases match TRBD1. The CDR3 totals 16 residues. Germline V lookup: CDR1 MDHEN, CDR2 SYDVKM. V lost 7 bases, J lost 7 bases, and 13 bases stayed unmatched. The CDR3 sequence: CASTPGGQGILQPQHF. The CDR3 DNA reads TGTGCCAGCACCCCCGGGGGACAGGGGATTTTACAGCCCCAGCATTTT.

The genes are TRBV19 and TRBJ1-5, with D possibly being TRBD1 (5 bases). The germline gives CDR1 LNHDA, CDR2 SQIVND (reference sequence). V lost 4 bases to trimming and J lost 3 bases, with 10 bases between them. CDR3 length: 14 residues. CDR3 region: CASSTRGDNQPQHF. The CDR3 DNA sequence: TGTGCCAGTAGTACAAGGGGCGACAATCAGCCCCAGCATTTT. Drawing the rest from reference TRBV19 and TRBJ1-5, the complete variable domain is DGGITQSPKYLFRKEGQNVTLSCEQNLNHDAMYWYRQDPGQGLRLIYYSQIVNDFQKGDIAEGYSVSREKKESFPLTVTSAQKNPTAFYLCASSTRGDNQPQHFGDGTRLSIL.

The rearrangement links TRBV29-1 to TRBJ2-2; D possibly corresponds to TRBD2 (5 bases). Germline V gives CDR1 SQVTM, CDR2 ANQGSEA. V was trimmed by 5 bases and J by 6 bases, leaving 13 bases between them. The CDR3 spans 13 residues. CDR3 sequence reads: CSVLAVRAGELFF. CDR3 DNA: TGCAGCGTTCTAGCCGTTAGGGCCGGGGAGCTGTTTTTT.

This rearrangement joins TRBV7-6 to TRBJ2-2; 11 bases match TRBD2. CDR3 length: 18 residues. Per germline, CDR1 SGHVS and CDR2 FNYEAQ. J gave up 4 bases and V 1 base, and 8 bases lay outside the gene matches. CDR3 bases: TGTGCCAGCAGCTTAGGAACTAGCGGGAGCCCTTTCACCGGGGAGCTGTTTTTT. Amino acids: CASSLGTSGSPFTGELFF.

The V call is TRBV4-1, the J call TRBJ2-1; the D gene is possibly TRBD1 (8 bases). In germline, CDR1 is MGHRA, CDR2 YSYEKL. The V gene lost 0 bases and the J gene lost 4 bases, with 25 bases spanning the gap. The CDR3 has 20 amino acids. In DNA form, the CDR3 reads TGCGCCAGCAGCCAAGATGGACAGGGTCTGGCGGGAGAATGGTACAATGAGCAGTTCTTC. Translated, it gives CASSQDGQGLAGEWYNEQFF.

The chain is built from TRBV28 and TRBJ2-3; D unclear. The ends were cut back, 10 bases at V and 6 bases at J, with 8 bases in the middle. In germline, CDR1 is MDHEN, CDR2 SYDVKM. The CDR3 runs to 10 residues. The CDR3 DNA reads as TGTGCCATAGGGCGGGATACGCAGTATTTT. Amino acid sequence: CAIGRDTQYF.

V is TRBV7-8 and J is TRBJ2-3; D is uncertain. The CDR3 loop spans 18 amino acids. V dropped 4 bases and J dropped 6 bases, with 26 bases sitting between them. CDR1 SGHVS and CDR2 FQNEAQ come from the germline V gene. The CDR3 region has the DNA TGTGCCAGCAGCTCAATAGCCCCAGCCAGCCCTCGGGCGGATACGCAGTATTTT. The encoded protein is CASSSIAPASPRADTQYF.

A note on this clone: One end of the junction fails to match germline, which may point to a read error. V gene TRBV7-7 combines with J gene TRBJ1-2; D not certain. This CDR3 is built from 15 residues. Germline V CDR1 and CDR2: SSHAT, FNYEAQ (reference sequence). CDR3: CASSWTVKCRKTYGF. As DNA, the CDR3 is TGTGCCAGCAGCTGGACCGTTAAGTGCCGAAAGACCTATGGCTTC.

J is TRBJ2-2 and V is TRBV5-4; D not resolved. Germline V CDR1 and CDR2: SGHNT, YYREEE (reference sequence). Trimming removed 9 bases at V and 1 base at J, with 10 bases between. This CDR3 is 13 amino acids long. CDR3 bases: TGTGCCATCCCTGATCTGAACACCGGGGAGCTGTTTTTT. Amino acids: CAIPDLNTGELFF. Supplemented by reference TRBV5-4 and TRBJ2-2, the full variable domain reads ETGVTQSPTHLIKTRGQQVTLRCSSQSGHNTVSWYQQALGQGPQFIFQYYREEENGRGNFPPRFSGLQFPNYSSELNVNALELDDSALYLCAIPDLNTGELFFGEGSRLTVL.

In this sample, this clone turned up once. This chain uses TRBV7-2 with TRBJ1-5; D unclear. From germline, CDR1 is SGHTA and CDR2 FQGNSA. V lost 5 bases to trimming and J lost 5 bases, with 10 bases between them. The CDR3 consists of 13 residues. The CDR3 DNA is TGTGCCAGCAGCCATGGCAGCCATCAGCCCCAGCATTTT. The encoded protein is CASSHGSHQPQHF.

This clone was counted only a few times. The chain uses TRBV4-3 and TRBJ2-1; possible D gene TRBD2, 5 bases. The V end was cut by 2 bases, the J end by 4 bases, with 12 bases between. The germline gives CDR1 LGHNA, CDR2 YSLEER. The CDR3 length is 15 residues. The CDR3 DNA reads TGCGCCAGCAGCCAACGACTCGGGGTATACAATGAGCAGTTCTTC. It encodes CASSQRLGVYNEQFF.

This clone was observed a handful of times. The chain combines TRBV6-1 with TRBJ1-3; possibly TRBD1 for D (5 bases). The CDR3 sequence is 13 residues long. The V and J ends lost 3 bases and 5 bases respectively, with 8 bases between them. Germline loops: CDR1 MNHNS, CDR2 SASEGT. CDR3 coding DNA: TGTGCCAGCAGTGAGAACAGGCGAAACACCATATATTTT. It is translated as CASSENRRNTIYF.

The chain combines TRBV19 with TRBJ2-1; no reliable D call. Trimming pared 6 bases from V and 0 bases from J, leaving 12 bases between. Per germline, CDR1 LNHDA and CDR2 SQIVND (reference sequence). The CDR3 is 15 amino acids. CDR3 residues: CASSPTQDSYNEQFF. CDR3 nucleotides: TGTGCCAGTAGCCCTACTCAGGACTCCTACAATGAGCAGTTCTTC.

The rearrangement joins TRBV2 to TRBJ2-7; 9 positions match TRBD2. J was trimmed by 7 bases and V by 6 bases; bases with no gene match: 13. Germline V gene data show CDR1 as SNHLY and CDR2 as FYNNEI. The CDR3 is made up of 15 amino acids. CDR3 residues: CASSVPGLAPGEQYF. DNA of the CDR3: TGTGCCAGCAGCGTTCCGGGACTAGCCCCTGGGGAGCAGTACTTC.

The J gene is TRBJ1-3, the V gene TRBV6-1, with TRBD1 matching over 10 bases. The V and J ends lost 3 bases and 4 bases, in that order; junction bases with no gene match: 3. The CDR3 contains 15 residues. Germline-derived CDR1 and CDR2 are MNHNS and SASEGT. The CDR3 is CASSEGTGVGNTIYF. The DNA for the CDR3 is TGTGCCAGCAGTGAGGGGACAGGGGTCGGAAACACCATATATTTT.

The chain has TRBV6-1 and TRBJ1-5; 7 nucleotides line up with TRBD1. The V segment lost 5 bases and the J segment 5 bases; nucleotides outside the gene matches: 9. Per germline, CDR1 MNHNS and CDR2 SASEGT. The CDR3 spans 15 residues. The CDR3 is CASSSLPGQHQPQHF. The DNA for the CDR3 is TGTGCCAGCAGTTCGTTACCGGGACAGCATCAGCCCCAGCATTTT.